Given below is one T cell receptor (beta chain) in context. Its specific antigen is unknown. From the cysteine up to the phenylalanine, the CDR3 has a length of 17 residues. DNA is not on record. Library preparation employed 5' RACE. The input for every TCR library was around 3,800 ng of total RNA. For each sample, cDNA synthesis with SMARTScribe reverse transcriptase was split into eight separate reactions. During cDNA synthesis, template switching was used to introduce unique molecular identifiers that contained a 6-nucleotide sample barcode. TCRalpha and TCRbeta cDNA was amplified by two nested PCRs of approximately 16 and 10 cycles, with bead purification after each PCR. Before amplification, the cDNA was both treated with uracil DNA-glycosylase and purified with the QIAquick PCR purification kit. The second PCR added Illumina TruSeq-compatible adapters along with sample-specific barcodes. TapeStation and Qubit were used to check library quality and concentration, and 4 to 6 ng of each library went into the pool. Sequencing of the pooled libraries was done on an Illumina HiSeq2500 single-index Rapid Run using custom sequencing primers and 2 x 100 bp reads. Concerning the study's data processing: PCR and sequencing errors were corrected by UMI-based consensus assembly using MiGEC version 1.2.6. MiXCR version 2.1.1 was used for V(D)J alignment, clonotype assembly and CDR3 extraction. To normalise gene usage, clonotype sharing and MAIT/NKT TCR abundance, the top 1000, 10 000 and 20 000 clonotypes in each sample were analysed. After downsampling to 27 000 UMIs, diversity was calculated as the inverse Simpson index using the vegan R package. Paired Mann-Whitney U tests were applied to discordant twin pairs, and Benjamini-Hochberg correction was used for multiple testing. TCRdb reprocessed the reads and lists each CDR3 protein sequence as a single entry, with no DNA. V and J calls and clone size were set by TCRdb, not the authors. The sample's table covers 300,000 to 350,000 distinct CDR3 sequences. The top ten clones comprise approximately 2% of the sample.

This record comes from a study of monozygotic twins with inflammatory bowel disease (dated by TCRdb to between 2018 and 2020). About the full investigation: In total, around 28 monozygotic twin pairs made up the full study: 19 Danish pairs, all IBD-discordant, plus nine German pairs, of which four were IBD-concordant and five were IBD-discordant. The search for disease-associated traits relied mainly on comparing IBD patients with their genetically identical healthy co-twins within discordant pairs. Each individual had, on average, about 151 000 unique TCRalpha sequences and 181 000 unique TCRbeta sequences available for analysis. The paper as a whole reports these results and caveats: Because patients were on differing immunosuppressive treatments, the repertoires may have picked up extra background noise and inter-individual variability. Concordant and discordant twins showed no difference in repertoire similarity, possibly because of limited statistical power. IBD patients had lower TCRbeta repertoire diversity, measured by the inverse Simpson index, than their healthy co-twins. The results gave no support for a single strong signal or clonotype linked to IBD. The analysis was unable to tell different T cell subtypes apart. Fewer clonotypes were shared with other individuals by IBD patients than by healthy twins, most markedly in patients showing signs of disease activity.

From each donor, an approximately 2.5 ml peripheral blood sample was collected into PAXgene tubes and stored at -80 degrees C. Without any T cell sorting, total RNA was extracted from whole blood using the PAXgene blood miRNA kit on an automated QIAcube. Deep TCRalpha and TCRbeta repertoire profiling with unique molecular barcoding was performed on peripheral blood of monozygotic twin pairs concordant or discordant for inflammatory bowel disease. Smoking habits were recorded for all twin pairs, and each individual was classified as a current, former or never smoker. The chain joins TRBV12-3 or TRBV12-4 to TRBJ1-1; TCRdb's D call, TRBD1, is unchecked because there is no DNA. The material sequenced was blood. This receptor was taken from a human donor with ulcerative colitis or Crohn's disease, or a healthy co-twin of an affected twin (not recorded which). This receptor has the CDR3 CASSLEGGGLVNTEAFF.